This T cell receptor beta chain stems from a study of OX40 agonist ivuxolimab in advanced cancers. As for the study more broadly: Ivuxolimab was an agonistic, fully human IgG2 monoclonal antibody directed against OX40 (CD134), a costimulatory receptor. Intravenous ivuxolimab was administered to patients every 2 weeks at six dose levels: 0.01, 0.1, 0.3, 1.5, 3 and 10 mg/kg. Of the approximately 53 patients in dose escalation, some 19 had hepatocellular carcinoma, some 15 had melanoma, 9 had renal cell carcinoma and 9 had head and neck cancer. The dose-escalation cohort was around 84% male with a mean age of around 64 years, ranging from roughly 23 to 90. Patients were allowed to have had prior anti-PD-1, anti-PD-L1 or anti-CTLA-4 therapy, and less than 45% of the dose-escalation patients had previously received checkpoint inhibitors. Partial responses occurred in three dose-escalation patients: two with cutaneous melanoma and one with hepatocellular carcinoma. Peripheral TCRbeta sequencing was intended to test whether TCR sequence diversity was altered and clonal T-cell expansion was caused by ivuxolimab. The paper describes the monotherapy dose-escalation part (N ≈ 51 patients) of the phase I trial of ivuxolimab.

General findings and caveats noted by the study authors: Low levels of normalized T-cell clonal expansion were also seen in some patients who did not respond. Which antigens the clonally expanded peripheral T cells were specific for was not determined. After ivuxolimab, CD8+ T cells had more expanded clones than CD4+ T cells on average. In the 0.1-3.0 mg/kg groups, partial responders were among the patients with the lowest normalized peripheral clonal expansion, particularly in CD8+ T cells. At doses of 0.1 to 3.0 mg/kg, clonal expansion of both CD4+ and CD8+ T cells in blood was seen between baseline and week 6.

Patients with a history of autoimmune disease or receiving systemic immunosuppression were excluded from the trial. In every dose cohort, peripheral blood was drawn for TCR sequencing at baseline, cycle 4 day 1, and cycle 7 day 1. The samples were drawn from a first-in-human, open-label, multicenter phase I dose-escalation trial of ivuxolimab. The trial enrolled adults with locally advanced or metastatic head and neck squamous cell, hepatocellular, melanoma or renal cell carcinoma. Before TCR sequencing, CD4+ T cells and CD8+ T cells were sorted from peripheral blood as separate populations. Genomic DNA was extracted from sorted cells for sequencing of the TCRbeta CDR3 region. TCRbeta CDR3 regions were sequenced using the immunoSEQ Assay. Drawn from immuneACCESS, this table holds only the in-frame rearrangements with V and J called that TCRdb kept. Clones are partly lost; checked studies trace under half to an unresolved V gene and leave the rest unexplained. The sample yields more than 30,000 clones; approximately 87% were counted once. The ten largest make up more than 25% of the sample.

With regard to this clone: Its antigen is not yet known. There are no base qualities to consult, and no much larger clone falls within one base.

V loses 5 bases, J loses 6 bases, and the germline ends lie 16 bases apart. The germline V gene specifies MGHDK as CDR1 and SYGVNS as CDR2. The CDR3 holds 14 amino acids from the cysteine to the phenylalanine. Of all the DNA, just the CDR3 is kept, 42 bases in frame from base 1. This specimen consisted of CD4+ or CD8+ T cells sorted from blood, obtained in a trial of the OX40 agonist ivuxolimab. The source is an adult with an advanced solid tumor such as melanoma, head and neck, liver or kidney cancer. This sequence uses TRBV25-1 and TRBJ1-1; TRBD1 is possibly the D segment (5 matching bases). The encoded CDR3 is CASSPPGVAPEAFF. The DNA sequence is TGTGCCAGCAGTCCACCGGGGGTAGCTCCTGAAGCTTTCTTT.